This T cell receptor beta chain was recorded in a study of blood T cell repertoires in COVID-19. Study context: Acute-phase and convalescent COVID-19 samples originated in the United States, Italy and Spain. Nucleic acid was either cDNA or gDNA, and it came from T cells, B-cell-depleted T cells, or PBMCs.

Categorization into cohorts depended on clinical history that participants reported. What the recovered Cohort 3 donors had was two negative PCRs, clearance, or symptom resolution. Germline-derived CDR1 and CDR2 are SEHNR and FQNEAQ (reference sequence). The length of the CDR3 is 13 residues. The V end was cut by 2 bases, the J end by 5 bases, with 9 bases between. This table comes from immunoSEQ multiplex PCR, and its TCRdb copy is limited to in-frame clones, with some not included. The table lists some 340,000 clones, roughly 86% of them singletons. Input material: PBMCs or T cells enriched from blood (not recorded which). The sequence was obtained from a woman between 25 and 40 years old who had recovered from COVID-19. The chain combines TRBV7-9 with TRBJ1-1; D may be TRBD1 (6 bases). The CDR3 loop reads CASSLPGATEAFF. CDR3 sequence (DNA): TGTGCCAGCAGCTTACCAGGGGCGACTGAAGCTTTCTTT.